These T cell receptor beta chains were read from a single sample in a study of T-cell reconstitution after alpha-beta-depleted transplantation in children. TCRdb called the PCR reads again in MiXCR, with one record for every CDR3 protein. The profile shows approximately 800,000 distinct CDR3 sequences, about 16% of them singletons. The material was PBMCs, mostly from graft donor cells, obtained 360 days after TCRalphabeta/CD19-depleted stem cell transplant. The receptors come from a male patient younger than 18 who had a stem cell transplant for acute lymphoblastic leukemia, so the T cells may come from the graft donor. CDR3s include the opening cysteine and the closing phenylalanine or tryptophan. The D gene is left open where the match is weak. The size of a clone is reported for some rows only, either as once, few or many, or as a class for expanded clones.

V: TRBV27; J: TRBJ2-7; size: few; D: -; CDR3: CASSFHRSYEQYF; DNA: TGTGCCAGCAGTTTCCACAGGTCCTACGAGCAGTACTTC
V: TRBV21-1; J: TRBJ2-6; size: few; D: -; CDR3: CASTSGLGANVLTF; DNA: TGTGCCAGCACTAGTGGGTTAGGGGCCAACGTCCTGACTTTC
V: TRBV12-3/TRBV12-4; J: TRBJ1-2; size: -; D: -; CDR3: CASTTGYYGYTF; DNA: TGTGCCAGCACCACAGGGTACTATGGCTACACCTTC
V: TRBV12-5; J: TRBJ2-2; size: many; D: -; CDR3: CASGLPDGTTGELFF; DNA: TGTGCTAGTGGTTTGCCTGACGGGACAACCGGGGAGCTGTTTTTT
V: TRBV12-3/TRBV12-4; J: TRBJ2-4; size: few; D: -; CDR3: CASSLGPSLRDIQYF; DNA: TGTGCCAGCAGTTTAGGCCCCAGCCTGAGGGACATTCAGTACTTC
V: TRBV11-2; J: TRBJ2-2; size: few; D: -; CDR3: CASSRRVTGELFF; DNA: TGTGCCAGCAGCCGGAGGGTAACCGGGGAGCTGTTTTTT
V: TRBV25-1; J: TRBJ2-7; size: few; D: TRBD1; CDR3: CASSEVGQGISYEQYF; DNA: TGTGCCAGCAGTGAAGTGGGACAGGGTATCTCCTACGAGCAGTACTTC
V: TRBV18; J: TRBJ2-6; size: few; D: -; CDR3: CASSPLEESSGANVLTF; DNA: TGTGCCAGCTCACCTTTGGAAGAAAGCTCTGGGGCCAACGTCCTGACTTTC
V: TRBV7-3; J: TRBJ2-1; size: many; D: -; CDR3: CASSSPYGSGTNEQFF; DNA: TGTGCCAGCAGCTCCCCATACGGAAGTGGGACCAATGAGCAGTTCTTC
V: TRBV24-1; J: TRBJ2-2; size: -; D: TRBD1; CDR3: CATSDPTGQGNTGELFF; DNA: TGTGCCACCAGTGACCCGACAGGGCAAGGGAACACCGGGGAGCTGTTTTTT
V: TRBV3-1; J: TRBJ2-1; size: -; D: -; CDR3: CASSQVPTGLDEQFF; DNA: TGTGCCAGCAGCCAAGTACCCACAGGGCTCGATGAGCAGTTCTTC
V: TRBV5-1; J: TRBJ2-7; size: -; D: TRBD2; CDR3: CASSLALAGRNEQYF; DNA: TGCGCCAGCAGCTTGGCCCTAGCGGGAAGGAACGAGCAGTACTTC
V: TRBV12-3/TRBV12-4; J: TRBJ2-1; size: few; D: TRBD2; CDR3: CASSGTSGFYNEQFF; DNA: TGTGCCAGCAGCGGGACTAGCGGTTTCTACAATGAGCAGTTCTTC
V: TRBV7-6; J: TRBJ2-1; size: many; D: TRBD2; CDR3: CASSRTHSSGSYNEQFF; DNA: TGTGCCAGCAGCCGCACCCACTCTAGCGGCTCCTACAATGAGCAGTTCTTC
V: TRBV11-1; J: TRBJ2-7; size: -; D: -; CDR3: CASSSYRGRSYEQYF; DNA: TGTGCCAGCAGCTCATACCGGGGACGCTCCTACGAGCAGTACTTC
V: TRBV7-6; J: TRBJ2-5; size: few; D: TRBD1; CDR3: CASSARTGQETQYF; DNA: TGTGCCAGCAGCGCCAGGACAGGGCAAGAGACCCAGTACTTC
V: TRBV5-4; J: TRBJ2-7; size: many; D: -; CDR3: CASSPDSSSYEQYF; DNA: TGTGCCAGCAGCCCAGACTCCAGCTCCTACGAGCAGTACTTC
V: TRBV5-5; J: TRBJ2-7; size: -; D: -; CDR3: CASSSYPGRTRLGF; DNA: TGTGCCAGCAGCTCATACCCGGGCAGGACCCGACTAGGGTTC
V: TRBV5-1; J: TRBJ2-2; size: many; D: -; CDR3: CASSLGSLGSGELFF; DNA: TGCGCCAGCAGCTTGGGATCCCTCGGGTCCGGGGAGCTGTTTTTT
V: TRBV5-1; J: TRBJ2-6; size: -; D: -; CDR3: CASASSPSGAANVLTF; DNA: TGCGCCAGCGCGTCTTCCCCCTCTGGGGCGGCCAACGTCCTGACTTTC
V: TRBV7-9; J: TRBJ2-2; size: few; D: -; CDR3: CASSSLQGSGELFF; DNA: TGTGCCAGCAGCTCCTTACAGGGCTCCGGGGAGCTGTTTTTT
V: TRBV12-3/TRBV12-4; J: TRBJ2-3; size: -; D: TRBD1; CDR3: CASSPRQGIGTDTQYF; DNA: TGTGCCAGCAGCCCTCGACAGGGGATTGGGACAGATACGCAGTATTTT
V: TRBV6-1; J: TRBJ2-2; size: many; D: -; CDR3: CASSELDRFYTGELFF; DNA: TGTGCCAGCAGTGAGTTGGACAGATTTTACACCGGGGAGCTGTTTTTT
V: TRBV11-3; J: TRBJ2-6; size: -; D: -; CDR3: CASSLDTHSGANVLTF; DNA: TGTGCCAGCAGCTTAGACACACATTCTGGGGCCAACGTCCTGACTTTC
V: TRBV10-3; J: TRBJ2-1; size: few; D: -; CDR3: CAIRDLAEVGNEQFF; DNA: TGTGCCATCAGAGACCTGGCGGAGGTCGGCAATGAGCAGTTCTTC
V: TRBV3-1; J: TRBJ1-1; size: few; D: -; CDR3: CASRKQGLNTEAFF; DNA: TGTGCCAGCAGAAAACAGGGATTAAACACTGAAGCTTTCTTT
V: TRBV7-8; J: TRBJ2-5; size: few; D: TRBD2; CDR3: CASSPSFSGTFTGVETQYF; DNA: TGTGCCAGCAGCCCTAGTTTTAGCGGGACTTTCACCGGAGTAGAGACCCAGTACTTC
V: TRBV7-9; J: TRBJ2-1; size: -; D: -; CDR3: CASSRWAYNEQFF; DNA: TGTGCCAGCAGCCGATGGGCCTACAATGAGCAGTTCTTC
V: TRBV20-1; J: TRBJ1-1; size: -; D: -; CDR3: CSARDRQMNTEAFF; DNA: TGCAGTGCTAGAGATAGGCAGATGAACACTGAAGCTTTCTTT
V: TRBV7-3; J: TRBJ2-3; size: once; D: -; CDR3: CASSKSGPTDTQYF; DNA: TGTGCCAGCAGCAAAAGCGGACCCACAGATACGCAGTATTTT
V: TRBV10-3; J: TRBJ2-1; size: few; D: TRBD2; CDR3: CAISGFTSGRAGSNEQFF; DNA: TGTGCCATCAGTGGGTTTACTAGCGGGAGGGCCGGGTCTAATGAGCAGTTCTTC
V: TRBV24-1; J: TRBJ2-3; size: many; D: -; CDR3: CATSVGRTDTQYF; DNA: TGTGCCACCAGTGTTGGCAGAACAGATACGCAGTATTTT
V: TRBV3-1; J: TRBJ2-1; size: -; D: TRBD2; CDR3: CASRWTSGRGGEQFF; DNA: TGTGCCAGCAGGTGGACTAGCGGGAGAGGAGGCGAGCAGTTCTTC
V: TRBV25-1; J: TRBJ2-7; size: few; D: -; CDR3: CASRGRVYEQYF; DNA: TGTGCCAGCAGGGGAAGGGTGTACGAGCAGTACTTC
V: TRBV5-1; J: TRBJ2-1; size: many; D: TRBD2; CDR3: CASSVAGYNEQFF; DNA: TGCGCCAGCAGTGTAGCGGGCTACAATGAGCAGTTCTTC
V: TRBV4-1; J: TRBJ2-7; size: many; D: -; CDR3: CASSQESRAFYEQYF; DNA: TGCGCCAGCAGCCAAGAATCCAGGGCGTTCTACGAGCAGTACTTC
V: TRBV11-1; J: TRBJ2-1; size: few; D: -; CDR3: CASSLLRAEGQKGYNEQFF; DNA: TGTGCCAGCAGCTTATTGAGGGCTGAGGGACAAAAGGGCTACAATGAGCAGTTCTTC
V: TRBV3-1; J: TRBJ1-2; size: -; D: -; CDR3: CASSPVEAGGYTF; DNA: TGTGCCAGCAGCCCAGTGGAGGCGGGTGGCTACACCTTC
V: TRBV5-1; J: TRBJ1-5; size: -; D: -; CDR3: CASSPGTGAGQPQHF; DNA: TGCGCCAGCAGCCCCGGGACCGGCGCGGGTCAGCCCCAGCATTTT
V: TRBV20-1; J: TRBJ2-1; size: -; D: -; CDR3: CSARSGLSSYNEQFF; DNA: TGCAGTGCCAGAAGCGGCTTGAGCTCCTACAATGAGCAGTTCTTC
V: TRBV2; J: TRBJ2-3; size: -; D: -; CDR3: CASSSLGGVKDTQYF; DNA: TGTGCCAGCAGTTCACTAGGGGGAGTAAAAGATACGCAGTATTTT
V: TRBV7-9; J: TRBJ2-3; size: -; D: TRBD2; CDR3: CASSLPAGTTDTQYF; DNA: TGTGCCAGCAGCTTACCAGCGGGGACCACAGATACGCAGTATTTT
V: TRBV9; J: TRBJ2-5; size: many; D: -; CDR3: CASSDGETQYF; DNA: TGTGCCAGCAGCGACGGTGAGACCCAGTACTTC
V: TRBV5-1; J: TRBJ2-1; size: -; D: -; CDR3: CASSVGGYDEQFF; DNA: TGCGCCAGCAGCGTGGGGGGCTACGATGAGCAGTTCTTC
V: TRBV27; J: TRBJ2-7; size: many; D: -; CDR3: CASSFGTISGGHEQYF; DNA: TGTGCCAGCAGTTTTGGCACGATTTCTGGAGGACACGAGCAGTACTTC
V: TRBV27; J: TRBJ2-5; size: -; D: -; CDR3: CASGLIAGRRETQYF; DNA: TGTGCCAGCGGATTAATAGCCGGAAGACGAGAGACCCAGTACTTC
V: TRBV5-1; J: TRBJ2-7; size: many; D: TRBD2; CDR3: CASSLTSGRTYEQYF; DNA: TGCGCCAGCAGCTTGACTAGCGGGAGGACCTACGAGCAGTACTTC
V: TRBV27; J: TRBJ2-2; size: once; D: -; CDR3: CASKWGGELFF; DNA: TGTGCCAGCAAGTGGGGCGGGGAGCTGTTTTTT
V: TRBV7-9; J: TRBJ2-3; size: few; D: -; CDR3: CASSPDRAWGTDTQYF; DNA: TGTGCCAGCAGCCCCGACAGAGCCTGGGGAACAGATACGCAGTATTTT
V: TRBV29-1; J: TRBJ1-5; size: many; D: TRBD1; CDR3: CSVAHDRVGNQPQHF; DNA: TGCAGCGTCGCCCATGACAGGGTAGGCAATCAGCCCCAGCATTTT
V: TRBV5-1; J: TRBJ1-1; size: -; D: -; CDR3: CASSLGGPRNTEAFF; DNA: TGCGCCAGCAGCTTGGGCGGCCCGAGGAACACTGAAGCTTTCTTT
V: TRBV7-3; J: TRBJ2-1; size: -; D: TRBD2; CDR3: CASSLPTGLAGVVNEQFF; DNA: TGTGCCAGCAGCTTACCAACAGGACTAGCGGGAGTTGTCAATGAGCAGTTCTTC
V: TRBV7-8; J: TRBJ1-1; size: few; D: -; CDR3: CASSTPGETGNTEAFF; DNA: TGTGCCAGCAGCACGCCGGGGGAGACGGGGAACACTGAAGCTTTCTTT
V: TRBV24-1; J: TRBJ2-1; size: few; D: -; CDR3: CATSDPRLIEQFF; DNA: TGTGCCACCAGTGACCCCAGGTTGATTGAGCAGTTCTTC
V: TRBV12-3/TRBV12-4; J: TRBJ2-5; size: -; D: -; CDR3: CASSFQGKEETQYF; DNA: TGTGCCAGCAGTTTTCAGGGGAAAGAAGAGACCCAGTACTTC
V: TRBV7-9; J: TRBJ1-1; size: -; D: -; CDR3: CASSSRGLNTEAFF; DNA: TGTGCCAGCAGCTCCCGGGGACTTAACACTGAAGCTTTCTTT
V: TRBV2; J: TRBJ2-1; size: -; D: -; CDR3: CASSATAWSYNEQFF; DNA: TGTGCCAGCAGTGCCACAGCTTGGTCCTACAATGAGCAGTTCTTC
V: TRBV29-1; J: TRBJ1-2; size: -; D: -; CDR3: CSVDGQQTYGYTF; DNA: TGCAGCGTTGATGGGCAACAGACCTATGGCTACACCTTC
V: TRBV20-1; J: TRBJ2-3; size: -; D: -; CDR3: CSAREAGRVTDTQYF; DNA: TGCAGTGCTCGAGAAGCGGGCAGGGTGACAGATACGCAGTATTTT
V: TRBV2; J: TRBJ1-4; size: -; D: TRBD1; CDR3: CASSEYGGTENEKLFF; DNA: TGTGCCAGCAGTGAATATGGCGGGACAGAGAATGAAAAACTGTTTTTT